These 5 T cell receptor beta chains were all obtained from the same sample, sequenced in a study of graft-versus-host responses after intestinal transplantation. Their antigens are not known. This table comes from immunoSEQ multiplex PCR, and its TCRdb copy is limited to in-frame clones, with some not included. The sample contains tens of thousands of clones, 90% to 95% of which appear only once. Specimen: unstimulated CD8+ T cells sorted from spleen or lymph node cells, collected before intestinal transplant. The origin of the receptors is a human donor who received an intestinal transplant.

The genes are TRBV7-9 and TRBJ2-7; a possible D gene is TRBD1 (5 bases). Germline V gives CDR1 SEHNR, CDR2 FQNEAQ (reference sequence). The germline V and J ends were trimmed by 5 bases and 5 bases, with 16 bases remaining between them. The CDR3 length is 14 residues. As DNA, the CDR3 is TGTGCCAGCAGCGGCAATCAGGGTAACAACGAGCAGTACTTC. As protein: CASSGNQGNNEQYF.

This clone was seen a single time. The J gene is TRBJ2-7, the V gene TRBV9; maybe TRBD2 (6 bases). V lost 0 bases to trimming and J lost 3 bases, with 13 bases between them. CDR1 is SGDLS and CDR2 is YYNGEE in the germline V gene. The CDR3 covers 15 residues. CDR3 DNA: TGTGCCAGCAGCGTAGGTAATAGCGGAGGCTACGAGCAGTACTTC. Translated: CASSVGNSGGYEQYF.

This clone was detected once. This chain joins TRBV25-1 and TRBJ2-1, with TRBD1 identical over 8 bases. The CDR3 is 12 residues long. The germline V gene has CDR1 MGHDK and CDR2 SYGVNS. The V and J ends lost 8 bases and 7 bases, in that order; junction bases with no gene match: 4. The CDR3 DNA is TGTGCCAGCCGGACAGGGAAAAATGAGCAGTTCTTC. It encodes CASRTGKNEQFF.

V gene TRBV4-3 combines with J gene TRBJ2-3, with 9 bases that match TRBD2. V lost 1 base to trimming and J lost 6 bases; unmatched junction nucleotides: 5. Germline loops: CDR1 LGHNA, CDR2 YSLEER. The CDR3 length is 15 residues. The CDR3 nucleotides read TGCGCCAGCAGCCAAGGCGGGGGGGCAATCGATACGCAGTATTTT. Amino acids: CASSQGGGAIDTQYF.

The chain recombines TRBV7-9 with TRBJ1-1, with TRBD1 identical over 10 bases. This CDR3 spans 13 amino acids. Germline V gives CDR1 SEHNR, CDR2 FQNEAQ (reference sequence). V dropped 7 bases and J dropped 6; count of bases not matched to a gene: 5. CDR3 sequence: CASKGTGASEAFF. For the CDR3, the DNA is TGTGCCAGCAAAGGGACAGGGGCGTCTGAAGCTTTCTTT.